The 14 T cell receptor beta chains below all came from one sample that was sequenced in a study of CD8 T cells in Susac syndrome. Random hexamers primed reverse transcription of roughly 0.5 to 1 ug RNA. Via MiXCR, TCRdb re-called the immunoSEQ multiplex PCR reads, giving one row per CDR3 protein. The table includes approximately 300,000 distinct CDR3 sequences, around 85% detected once. What was sequenced was CD8+ T cells from PBMCs. Source of these receptors: a human donor with multiple sclerosis.

The CDR3 nucleotides are TGTGCCAGCAGCTACCCGACCGACGGGACAGGGCCCTACGAGCAGTACTTC. This codes for CASSYPTDGTGPYEQYF. The chain links TRBV6-5 to TRBJ2-7, with 9 bases fitting TRBD1. The CDR3 is made up of 17 amino acids. The germline CDR1 and CDR2 sequences are MNHEY and SVGAGI. The V and J ends lost 6 bases and 2 bases, in that order; junction bases with no gene match: 14.

The chain couples TRBV9 to TRBJ2-2; D remains ambiguous. The germline V gene encodes CDR1 SGDLS and CDR2 YYNGEE. Trimming pared 3 bases from V and 5 bases from J, leaving 14 bases between. The CDR3 is 15 residues long. CDR3 nucleotide sequence: TGTGCCAGCAGCGAGGGAAGTACAGCTACCGGGGAGCTGTTTTTT. This encodes CASSEGSTATGELFF. The whole variable domain, remainder taken from reference TRBV9 and TRBJ2-2, is DSGVTQTPKHLITATGQRVTLRCSPRSGDLSVYWYQQSLDQGLQFLIQYYNGEERAKGNILERFSAQQFPDLHSELNLSSLELGDSALYFCASSEGSTATGELFFGEGSRLTVL.

V gene TRBV5-4 combines with J gene TRBJ2-1; TRBD2 agrees at 12 bases. The CDR3 length is 16 residues. Germline CDR1 and CDR2: SGHNT and YYREEE (reference sequence). Trimming at V came to 2 bases and at J to 2 bases, leaving 2 bases not matched to a gene. The CDR3 is CASSFGLAGPYNEQFF. The DNA of the CDR3 is TGTGCCAGCAGCTTCGGACTAGCGGGACCCTACAATGAGCAGTTCTTC. Full variable domain (remainder filled in from reference TRBV5-4 and TRBJ2-1): ETGVTQSPTHLIKTRGQQVTLRCSSQSGHNTVSWYQQALGQGPQFIFQYYREEENGRGNFPPRFSGLQFPNYSSELNVNALELDDSALYLCASSFGLAGPYNEQFFGPGTRLTVL.

V and J are TRBV27 and TRBJ1-2, with 8 bases matching TRBD1. The CDR3 loop spans 13 amino acids. CDR1 is MNHEY, CDR2 SMNVEV, per germline (reference sequence). The V segment lost 3 bases and the J segment 8 bases; nucleotides outside the gene matches: 5. CDR3 sequence: CASSFQGAGGYTF. The CDR3 nucleotides are TGTGCCAGCAGTTTCCAGGGGGCGGGGGGCTACACCTTC.

The genes are TRBV12-3 or TRBV12-4 and TRBJ1-5; D not certain. This CDR3 is built from 15 residues. Trimming removed 5 bases at V and 1 base at J, with 12 bases between. CDR3 sequence (DNA): TGTGCCAGCAGTCCACTAAGAGGGAGCAATCAGCCCCAGCATTTT. Translating gives CASSPLRGSNQPQHF.

The chain links TRBV19 to TRBJ2-7; TRBD1 might be the D (6 bases). This CDR3 region has 16 residues. Trimming removed 7 bases at V and 1 base at J, with 20 bases between. CDR1 is LNHDA and CDR2 is SQIVND in the germline V gene (reference sequence). CDR3 in DNA: TGTGCCAGTAAACCCCGTTTCACCGGGACATCCTACGAGCAGTACTTC. It codes for CASKPRFTGTSYEQYF.

J is TRBJ2-1 and V is TRBV6-5; D remains ambiguous. The V end was cut by 0 bases, the J end by 4 bases, with 7 bases between. Germline assignment: CDR1 MNHEY and CDR2 SVGAGI. CDR3 size: 14 residues. This CDR3 is CASSYSRSYNEQFF. Here the CDR3 DNA reads TGTGCCAGCAGTTACTCCCGGAGTTACAATGAGCAGTTCTTC.

This clonotype appeared a single time. This chain's CDR3 is CASSLAVSTDSNQPQHF. CDR3 DNA: TGTGCCAGCAGCTTGGCCGTTAGCACGGATAGCAATCAGCCCCAGCATTTT. The rearrangement joins TRBV5-5 to TRBJ1-5; no clear D gene. The CDR3 is 17 residues long. Germline V gene lookup returns CDR1 SGHKS and CDR2 YYEKEE (reference sequence). V gave up 0 bases and J gave up 0 bases, with 13 bases separating them. The variable domain in full, completed from reference TRBV5-5 and TRBJ1-5, reads DAGVTQSPTHLIKTRGQQVTLRCSPISGHKSVSWYQQVLGQGPQFIFQYYEKEERGRGNFPDRFSARQFPNYSSELNVNALLLGDSALYLCASSLAVSTDSNQPQHFGDGTRLSIL.

The CDR3 here is CASSIGAGNSPLHF. The CDR3 bases are TGTGCCAGCAGCATCGGAGCTGGGAATTCACCCCTCCACTTT. The J gene is TRBJ1-6, the V gene TRBV12-3 or TRBV12-4; D ambiguous. The CDR3 covers 14 residues. Trimming pared 6 bases from V and 7 bases from J, leaving 13 bases between.

J is TRBJ2-1 and V is TRBV27; TRBD1 matches at 7 bases. The germline V gene encodes CDR1 MNHEY and CDR2 SMNVEV (reference sequence). After removal of 0 bases from V and 5 bases from J, the junction contained 7 bases not matched to a gene. The CDR3 contains 16 residues. CDR3 bases: TGTGCCAGCAGTTTATCGAGGGGGCGCGGTGACAATGAGCAGTTCTTC. Translated, it gives CASSLSRGRGDNEQFF.

The gene calls are TRBV13 and TRBJ2-2; 7 bases align to TRBD1. The germline V gene encodes CDR1 PRHDT and CDR2 FYEKMQ (reference sequence). The CDR3 extends over 15 amino acids. Germline trimming cut 5 bases from V and 4 bases from J; bases unmatched to any gene: 7. This chain's CDR3 is CASSPGDSPTGELFF. For the CDR3, the DNA is TGTGCCAGCAGCCCCGGGGACAGCCCCACCGGGGAGCTGTTTTTT.

The V call is TRBV12-3 or TRBV12-4, the J call TRBJ2-1; 11 nucleotides line up with TRBD2. CDR3 length: 14 residues. Trimming cost V 8 bases and J 9 bases; bases outside gene matches: 9. CDR3 amino acids: CASSPLAGGVEQFF. The CDR3 DNA is TGTGCCAGCTCCCCGCTAGCGGGAGGTGTTGAGCAGTTCTTC.

The CDR3, as DNA: TGTGCCAGCAGTTTCGCCCCCCGGGACAGGGGGCTCTCTGGGGCCAACGTCCTGACTTTC. Amino acid sequence: CASSFAPRDRGLSGANVLTF. The chain links TRBV28 to TRBJ2-6, with 12 bases matching TRBD1. Per germline, CDR1 MDHEN and CDR2 SYDVKM. The CDR3 runs to 20 residues. The J segment lost 0 bases and the V segment lost 3 bases, leaving 9 bases of the junction unmatched.

The gene calls are TRBV10-3 and TRBJ1-1; D is uncertain. The CDR3 runs to 15 residues. V shed 0 bases and J shed 0 bases, with 8 bases lying between them. Germline V gene lookup returns CDR1 ENHRY and CDR2 SYGVKD. The CDR3 region is CAISESAVMNTEAFF. CDR3 bases: TGTGCCATCAGTGAGTCGGCGGTGATGAACACTGAAGCTTTCTTT.